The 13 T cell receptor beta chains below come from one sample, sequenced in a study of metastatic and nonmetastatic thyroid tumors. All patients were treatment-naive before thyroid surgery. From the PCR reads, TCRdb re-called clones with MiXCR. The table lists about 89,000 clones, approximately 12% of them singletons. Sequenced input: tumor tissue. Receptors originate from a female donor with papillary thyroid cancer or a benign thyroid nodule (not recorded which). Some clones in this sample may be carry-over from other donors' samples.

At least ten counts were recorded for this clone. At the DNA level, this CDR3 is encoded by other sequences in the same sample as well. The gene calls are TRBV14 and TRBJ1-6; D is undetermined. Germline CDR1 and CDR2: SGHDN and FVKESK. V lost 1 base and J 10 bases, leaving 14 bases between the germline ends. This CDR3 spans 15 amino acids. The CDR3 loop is CASSQGAASLSPLHF. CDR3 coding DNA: TGTGCCAGCAGCCAAGGGGCTGCCTCCCTCTCACCCCTCCACTTT. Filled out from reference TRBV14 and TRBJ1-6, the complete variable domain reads EAGVTQFPSHSVIEKGQTVTLRCDPISGHDNLYWYRRVMGKEIKFLLHFVKESKQDESGMPNNRFLAERTGGTYSTLKVQPAELEDSGVYFCASSQGAASLSPLHFGNGTRLTVT.

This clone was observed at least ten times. The CDR3 here is CASSQQDPYEQYF. The CDR3 bases are TGTGCCAGCTCACAGCAGGATCCCTACGAGCAGTACTTC. This chain joins TRBV18 and TRBJ2-7; D not certain. From germline, CDR1 is KGHSH and CDR2 LQKENI. The V end lost 4 bases, the J end lost 2 bases, and 9 bases lay between the germline ends. The CDR3 has 13 amino acids.

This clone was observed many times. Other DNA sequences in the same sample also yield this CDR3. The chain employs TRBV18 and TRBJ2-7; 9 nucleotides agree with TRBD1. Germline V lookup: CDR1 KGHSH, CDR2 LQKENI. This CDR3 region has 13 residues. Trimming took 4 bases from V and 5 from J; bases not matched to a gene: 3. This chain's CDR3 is CASSRTGVDEQYF. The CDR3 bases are TGTGCCAGCTCACGGACAGGGGTCGACGAGCAGTACTTC.

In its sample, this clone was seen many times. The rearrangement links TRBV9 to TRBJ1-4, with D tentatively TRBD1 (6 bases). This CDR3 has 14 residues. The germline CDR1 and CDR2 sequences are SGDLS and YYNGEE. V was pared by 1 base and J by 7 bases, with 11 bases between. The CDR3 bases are TGTGCCAGCAGCGTATCACAGGGATTTGAAAAACTGTTTTTT. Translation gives CASSVSQGFEKLFF.

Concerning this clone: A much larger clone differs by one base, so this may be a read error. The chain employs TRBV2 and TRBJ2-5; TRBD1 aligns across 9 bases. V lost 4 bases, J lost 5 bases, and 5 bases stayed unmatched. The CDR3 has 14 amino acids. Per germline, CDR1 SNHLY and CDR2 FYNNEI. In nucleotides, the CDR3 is TGTGCCAGCAGTGCGCACAGGGGGCGGGAGACCCAGTACTTC. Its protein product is CASSAHRGRETQYF.

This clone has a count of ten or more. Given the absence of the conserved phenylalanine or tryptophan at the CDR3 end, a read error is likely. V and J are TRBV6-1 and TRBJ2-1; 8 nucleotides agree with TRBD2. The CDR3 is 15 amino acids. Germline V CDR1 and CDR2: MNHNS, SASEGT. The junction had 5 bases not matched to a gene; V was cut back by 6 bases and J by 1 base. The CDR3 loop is CASSQAGVSYNEQFL. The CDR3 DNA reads TGTGCCAGCAGCCAAGCGGGAGTTTCCTACAATGAGCAGTTCCTC.

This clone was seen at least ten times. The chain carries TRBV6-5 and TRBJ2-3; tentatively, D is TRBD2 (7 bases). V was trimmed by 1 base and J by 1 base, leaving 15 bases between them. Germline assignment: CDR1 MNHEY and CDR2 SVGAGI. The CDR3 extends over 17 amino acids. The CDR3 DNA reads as TGTGCCAGCAGTTACTTTTCGGGGGGCAAGCGCACAGATACGCAGTATTTT. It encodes CASSYFSGGKRTDTQYF.

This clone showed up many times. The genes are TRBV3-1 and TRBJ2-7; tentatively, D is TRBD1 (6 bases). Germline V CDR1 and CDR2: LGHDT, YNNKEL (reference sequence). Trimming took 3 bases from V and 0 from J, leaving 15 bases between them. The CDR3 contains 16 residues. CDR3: CASSHWGHEISYEQYF. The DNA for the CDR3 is TGTGCCAGCAGCCATTGGGGACACGAAATCTCCTACGAGCAGTACTTC.

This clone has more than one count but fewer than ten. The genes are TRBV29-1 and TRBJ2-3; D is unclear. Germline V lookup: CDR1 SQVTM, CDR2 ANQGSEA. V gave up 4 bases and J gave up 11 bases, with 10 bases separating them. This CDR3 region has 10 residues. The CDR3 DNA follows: TGCAGCGTTGCCGTTTGGAGGCAGTATTTT. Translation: CSVAVWRQYF.

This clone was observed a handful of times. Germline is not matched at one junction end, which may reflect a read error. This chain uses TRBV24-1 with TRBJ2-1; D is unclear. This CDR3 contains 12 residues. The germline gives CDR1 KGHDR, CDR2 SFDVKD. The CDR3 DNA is TGTGCCACGAGCACCCAAGGCAATGGGCAGTTCTTC. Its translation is CATSTQGNGQFF.

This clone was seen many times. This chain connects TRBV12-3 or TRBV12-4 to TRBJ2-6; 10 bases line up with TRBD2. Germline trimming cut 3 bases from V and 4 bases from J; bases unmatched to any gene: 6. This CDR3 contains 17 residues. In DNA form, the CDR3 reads TGTGCCAGCAGTTTGCGGTCTAGCGGGAGCGGGGCCAACGTCCTGACTTTC. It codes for CASSLRSSGSGANVLTF.

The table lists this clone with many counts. Here the CDR3 reads CASSQGTSGYTF. In DNA form, the CDR3 reads TGTGCCAGCAGCCAGGGGACGAGTGGCTACACCTTC. V and J are TRBV12-3 or TRBV12-4 and TRBJ1-2; the D gene is possibly TRBD1 (6 bases). The CDR3 covers 12 residues. The V gene lost 6 bases and the J gene lost 7 bases, with 12 bases spanning the gap.

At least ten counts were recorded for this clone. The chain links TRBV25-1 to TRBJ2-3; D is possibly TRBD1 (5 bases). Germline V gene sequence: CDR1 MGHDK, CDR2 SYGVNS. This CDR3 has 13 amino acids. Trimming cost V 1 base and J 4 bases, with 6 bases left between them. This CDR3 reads CASSEWGADTQYF. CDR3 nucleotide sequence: TGTGCCAGCAGTGAATGGGGCGCAGATACGCAGTATTTT.